Shown below are 2 T cell receptor beta chains from a single sample sequenced in a study of read filtering for tumor transcriptome and immune sequencing. The library was built from about 0.4 ug RNA with molecular barcoded adaptors for alpha/delta and beta/gamma chains. TCRdb re-called the reads through MiXCR, storing one row per CDR3 protein. The sample has some 41,000 distinct CDR3 sequences; 13% are singletons. The sample consisted of a population of CD138-negative cells sorted from bone marrow. The receptors here all came from a donor at least 40 years old with multiple myeloma.

This clonotype was seen at least ten times. The V call is TRBV2, the J call TRBJ2-6; D is undetermined. Germline CDR1 and CDR2: SNHLY and FYNNEI. Trimming removed 10 bases from V and 2 bases from J, with 12 bases in between. This CDR3 has 14 amino acids. CDR3 DNA: TGTGCCAAACAAGGTCACACTGGGGCCAACGTCCTGACTTTC. Amino acid sequence: CAKQGHTGANVLTF.

This clonotype was seen a single time. A read error is likely here: a far larger clone is one base away. CDR3 nucleotides: TGTGCCAGCAGCCCCACTGGCAGCCCTAAAGCTTTCTTT. It encodes CASSPTGSPKAFF. J is TRBJ1-1 and V is TRBV4-2; D is unresolved. The CDR3 is 13 residues long. Germline loops: CDR1 LGHNA, CDR2 YNFKEQ. V was shortened by 4 bases and J by 9 bases, with 15 bases between the two germline ends.